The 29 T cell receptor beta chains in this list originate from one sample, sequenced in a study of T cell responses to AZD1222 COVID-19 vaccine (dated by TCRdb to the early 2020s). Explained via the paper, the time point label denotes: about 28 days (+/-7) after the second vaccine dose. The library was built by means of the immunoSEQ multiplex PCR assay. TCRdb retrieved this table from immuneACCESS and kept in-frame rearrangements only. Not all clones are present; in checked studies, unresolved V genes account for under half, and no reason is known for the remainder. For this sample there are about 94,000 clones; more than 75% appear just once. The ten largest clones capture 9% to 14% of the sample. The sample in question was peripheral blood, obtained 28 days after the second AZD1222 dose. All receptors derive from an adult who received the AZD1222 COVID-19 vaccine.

The CDR3 region is CASSLDRGARDTQYF. As DNA, the CDR3 is TGTGCCAGCAGCTTAGATCGGGGGGCCCGGGATACGCAGTATTTT. This sequence joins TRBV5-6 and TRBJ2-3; weak D call: TRBD2 (7 bases). The germline V gene encodes CDR1 SGHDT and CDR2 YYEEEE. This CDR3 has 15 residues. With 2 bases removed from V and 6 bases from J, the gap between germline ends came to 16 bases.

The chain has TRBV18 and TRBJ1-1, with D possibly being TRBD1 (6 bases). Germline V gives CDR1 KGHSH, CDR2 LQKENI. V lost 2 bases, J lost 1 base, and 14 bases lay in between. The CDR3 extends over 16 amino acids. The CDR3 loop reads CASSPNERGGNTEAFF. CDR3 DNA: TGTGCCAGCTCACCAAACGAGAGAGGGGGGAACACTGAAGCTTTCTTT.

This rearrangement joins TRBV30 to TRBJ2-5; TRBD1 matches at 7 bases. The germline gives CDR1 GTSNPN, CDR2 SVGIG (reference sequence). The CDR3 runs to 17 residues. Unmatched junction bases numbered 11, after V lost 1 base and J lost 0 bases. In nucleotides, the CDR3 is TGTGCCTGGAGTGGAAGACAGGGAATGGGGTACCAAGAGACCCAGTACTTC. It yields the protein CAWSGRQGMGYQETQYF.

The DNA of the CDR3 is TGTGCCAGCAGCTTAGCCCTAAGCCCCTCGGATTCACCCCTCCACTTT. It codes for CASSLALSPSDSPLHF. This chain joins TRBV11-3 and TRBJ1-6; D is unclear. Germline V gene data show CDR1 as SGHNT and CDR2 as YENEEA. This CDR3 has 16 residues. V was clipped by 1 base and J by 8 bases, with 15 bases between them. The full variable domain, its missing parts supplied by reference TRBV11-3 and TRBJ1-6, is EAGVVQSPRYKIIEKKQPVAFWCNPISGHNTLYWYLQNLGQGPELLIRYENEEAVDDSQLPKDRFSAERLKGVDSTLKIQPAELGDSAVYLCASSLALSPSDSPLHFGNGTRLTVT.

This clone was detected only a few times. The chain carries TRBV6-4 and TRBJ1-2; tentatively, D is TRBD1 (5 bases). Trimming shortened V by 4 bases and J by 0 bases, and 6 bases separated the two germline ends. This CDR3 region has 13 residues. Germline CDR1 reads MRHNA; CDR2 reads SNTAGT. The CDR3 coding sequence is TGTGCCAGCAGTGCGGGACCTAACTATGGCTACACCTTC. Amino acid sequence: CASSAGPNYGYTF.

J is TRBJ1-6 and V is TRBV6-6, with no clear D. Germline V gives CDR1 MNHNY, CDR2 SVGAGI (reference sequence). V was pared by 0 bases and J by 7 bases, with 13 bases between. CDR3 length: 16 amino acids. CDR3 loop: CASSYSRLSENSPLHF. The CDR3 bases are TGTGCCAGCAGTTACTCGAGGTTGTCAGAAAATTCACCCCTCCACTTT.

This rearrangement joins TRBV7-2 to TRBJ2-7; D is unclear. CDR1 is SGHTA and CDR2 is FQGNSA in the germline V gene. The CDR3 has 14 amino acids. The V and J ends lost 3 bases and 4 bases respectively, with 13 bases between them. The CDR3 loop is CASSFPGSLYEQYF. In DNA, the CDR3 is TGTGCCAGCAGCTTCCCCGGGTCTTTATACGAGCAGTACTTC.

CDR3 residues: CASSQGRTGNQPQHF. The CDR3 DNA follows: TGTGCCAGCAGCCAAGGGAGAACAGGTAATCAGCCCCAGCATTTT. The rearrangement links TRBV3-1 (or the pseudogene TRBV3-2) to TRBJ1-5, with D tentatively TRBD1 (5 bases). Trimming left V 1 base short and J 4 bases short, with 11 bases between. The CDR3 extends over 15 amino acids. Germline loops: CDR1 LGHDT, CDR2 YNNKEL (reference sequence).

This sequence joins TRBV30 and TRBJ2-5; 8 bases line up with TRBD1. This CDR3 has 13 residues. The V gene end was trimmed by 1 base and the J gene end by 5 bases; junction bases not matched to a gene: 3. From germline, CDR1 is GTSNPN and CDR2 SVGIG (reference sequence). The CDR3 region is CAWSEDRVETQYF. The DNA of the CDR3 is TGTGCCTGGAGTGAGGACAGGGTGGAGACCCAGTACTTC.

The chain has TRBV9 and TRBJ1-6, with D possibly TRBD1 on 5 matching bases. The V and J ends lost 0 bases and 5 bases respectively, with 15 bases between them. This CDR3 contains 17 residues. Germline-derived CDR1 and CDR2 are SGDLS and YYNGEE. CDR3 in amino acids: CASSVGAGSKNNSPLHF. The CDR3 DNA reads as TGTGCCAGCAGCGTAGGGGCAGGGTCGAAAAATAATTCACCCCTCCACTTT. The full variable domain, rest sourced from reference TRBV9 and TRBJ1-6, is DSGVTQTPKHLITATGQRVTLRCSPRSGDLSVYWYQQSLDQGLQFLIQYYNGEERAKGNILERFSAQQFPDLHSELNLSSLELGDSALYFCASSVGAGSKNNSPLHFGNGTRLTVT.

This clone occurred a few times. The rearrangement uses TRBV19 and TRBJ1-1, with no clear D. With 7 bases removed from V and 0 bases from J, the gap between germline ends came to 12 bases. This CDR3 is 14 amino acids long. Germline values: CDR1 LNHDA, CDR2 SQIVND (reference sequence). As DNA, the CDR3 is TGTGCCAGTACCCTGACTGGGATGAACACTGAAGCTTTCTTT. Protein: CASTLTGMNTEAFF.

The CDR3: CASSQKIDGGGEKLFF. As DNA, the CDR3 is TGTGCCAGCAGCCAAAAGATCGATGGCGGGGGTGAAAAACTGTTTTTT. J is TRBJ1-4 and V is TRBV4-2; a weak D match, TRBD1 (5 bases). The CDR3 runs to 16 residues. CDR1 is LGHNA and CDR2 is YNFKEQ in the germline V gene. Trimming took 2 bases from V and 7 from J, leaving 17 bases between them.

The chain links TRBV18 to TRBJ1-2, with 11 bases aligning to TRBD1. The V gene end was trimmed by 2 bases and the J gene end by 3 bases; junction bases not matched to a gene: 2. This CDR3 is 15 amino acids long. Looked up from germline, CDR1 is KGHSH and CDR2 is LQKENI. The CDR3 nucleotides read TGTGCCAGCTCACCAGGACAGGGGGCCTACTATGGCTACACCTTC. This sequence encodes CASSPGQGAYYGYTF.

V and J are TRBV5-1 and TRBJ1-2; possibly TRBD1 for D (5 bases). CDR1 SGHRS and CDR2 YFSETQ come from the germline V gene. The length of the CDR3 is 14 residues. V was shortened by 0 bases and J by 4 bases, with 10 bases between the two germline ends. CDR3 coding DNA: TGCGCCAGCAGCTTGGACAGGCGCCGCTATGGCTACACCTTC. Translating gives CASSLDRRRYGYTF. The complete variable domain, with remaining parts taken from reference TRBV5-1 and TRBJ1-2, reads KAGVTQTPRYLIKTRGQQVTLSCSPISGHRSVSWYQQTPGQGLQFLFEYFSETQRNKGNFPGRFSGRQFSNSRSEMNVSTLELGDSALYLCASSLDRRRYGYTFGSGTRLTVV.

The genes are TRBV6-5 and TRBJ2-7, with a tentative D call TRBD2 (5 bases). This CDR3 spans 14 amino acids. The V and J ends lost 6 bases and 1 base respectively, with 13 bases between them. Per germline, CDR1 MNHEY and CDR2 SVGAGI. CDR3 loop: CASRGIGSSYEQYF. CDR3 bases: TGTGCCAGCAGGGGAATAGGGAGTTCCTACGAGCAGTACTTC.

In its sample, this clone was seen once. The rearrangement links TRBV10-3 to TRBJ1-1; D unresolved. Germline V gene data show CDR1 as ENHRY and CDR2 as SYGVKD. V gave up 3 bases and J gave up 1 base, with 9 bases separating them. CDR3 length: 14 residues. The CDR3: CAISEWGRNTEAFF. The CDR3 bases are TGTGCCATCAGTGAATGGGGAAGGAACACTGAAGCTTTCTTT.

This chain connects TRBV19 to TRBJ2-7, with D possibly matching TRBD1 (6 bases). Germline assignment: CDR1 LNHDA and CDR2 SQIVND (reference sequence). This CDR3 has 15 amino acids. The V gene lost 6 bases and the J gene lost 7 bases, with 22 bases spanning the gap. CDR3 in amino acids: CASSDRRDTGSEQYF. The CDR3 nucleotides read TGTGCCAGTAGCGACAGACGGGACACAGGGAGTGAGCAGTACTTC.

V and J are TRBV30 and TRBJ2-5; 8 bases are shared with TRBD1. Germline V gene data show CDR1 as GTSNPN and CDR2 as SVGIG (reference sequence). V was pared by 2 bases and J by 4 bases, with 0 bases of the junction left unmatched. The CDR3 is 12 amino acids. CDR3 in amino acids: CAWSQGAETQYF. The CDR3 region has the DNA TGTGCCTGGAGTCAGGGGGCAGAGACCCAGTACTTC.

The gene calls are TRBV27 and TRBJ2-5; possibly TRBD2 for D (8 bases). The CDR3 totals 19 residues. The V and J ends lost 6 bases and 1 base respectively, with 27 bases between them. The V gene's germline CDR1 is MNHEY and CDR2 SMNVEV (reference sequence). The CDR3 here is CASSWLAGGSGGVQETQYF. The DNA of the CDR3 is TGTGCCAGCAGCTGGCTGGCAGGGGGAAGCGGGGGAGTCCAAGAGACCCAGTACTTC.

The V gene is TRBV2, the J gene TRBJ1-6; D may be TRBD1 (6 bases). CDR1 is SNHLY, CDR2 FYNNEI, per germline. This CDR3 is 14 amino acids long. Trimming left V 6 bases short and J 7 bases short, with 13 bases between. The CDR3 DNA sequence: TGTGCCAGCAGGCCGCGGACAGCCAATTCACCCCTCCACTTT. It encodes CASRPRTANSPLHF.

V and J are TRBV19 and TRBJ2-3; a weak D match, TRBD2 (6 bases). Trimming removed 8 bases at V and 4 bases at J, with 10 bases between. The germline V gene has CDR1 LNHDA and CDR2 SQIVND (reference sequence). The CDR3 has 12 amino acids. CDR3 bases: TGTGCCAGTTCACCGGGAGCAGATACGCAGTATTTT. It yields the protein CASSPGADTQYF.

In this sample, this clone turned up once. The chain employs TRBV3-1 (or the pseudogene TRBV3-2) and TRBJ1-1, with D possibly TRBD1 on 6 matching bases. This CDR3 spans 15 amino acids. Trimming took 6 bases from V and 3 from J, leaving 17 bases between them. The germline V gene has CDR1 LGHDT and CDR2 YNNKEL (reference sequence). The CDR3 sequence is CASSYGGGGYTEAFF. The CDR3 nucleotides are TGTGCCAGCAGTTACGGCGGGGGGGGCTACACTGAAGCTTTCTTT.

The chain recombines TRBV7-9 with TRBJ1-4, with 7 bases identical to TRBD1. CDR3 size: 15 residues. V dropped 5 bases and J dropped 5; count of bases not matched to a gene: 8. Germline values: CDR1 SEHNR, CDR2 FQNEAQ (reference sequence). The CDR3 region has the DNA TGTGCCAGCAGCCTCGGGACAGTCCTCAATGAAAAACTGTTTTTT. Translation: CASSLGTVLNEKLFF. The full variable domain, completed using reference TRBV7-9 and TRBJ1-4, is DTGVSQNPRHKITKRGQNVTFRCDPISEHNRLYWYRQTLGQGPEFLTYFQNEAQLEKSRLLSDRFSAERPKGSFSTLEIQRTEQGDSAMYLCASSLGTVLNEKLFFGSGTQLSVL.

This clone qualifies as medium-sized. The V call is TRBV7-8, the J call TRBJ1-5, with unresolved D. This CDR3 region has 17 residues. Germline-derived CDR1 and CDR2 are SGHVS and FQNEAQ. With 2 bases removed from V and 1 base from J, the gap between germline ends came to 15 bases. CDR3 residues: CASSLLRSPESNQPQHF. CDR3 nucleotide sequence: TGTGCCAGCAGCTTACTTAGGAGCCCGGAGAGCAATCAGCCCCAGCATTTT.

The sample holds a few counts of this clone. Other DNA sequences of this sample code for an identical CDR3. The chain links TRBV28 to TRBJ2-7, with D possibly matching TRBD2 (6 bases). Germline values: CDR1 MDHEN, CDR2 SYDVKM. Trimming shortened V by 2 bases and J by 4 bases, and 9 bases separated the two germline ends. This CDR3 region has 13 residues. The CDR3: CASSLGTGYEQYF. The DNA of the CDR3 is TGTGCCAGCAGTTTAGGGACTGGATACGAGCAGTACTTC.

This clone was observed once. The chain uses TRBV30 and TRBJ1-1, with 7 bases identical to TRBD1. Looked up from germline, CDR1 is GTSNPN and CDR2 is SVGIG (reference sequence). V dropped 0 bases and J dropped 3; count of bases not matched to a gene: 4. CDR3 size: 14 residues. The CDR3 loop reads CAWSVLQGYTEAFF. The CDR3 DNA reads TGTGCCTGGAGTGTATTACAGGGGTACACTGAAGCTTTCTTT.

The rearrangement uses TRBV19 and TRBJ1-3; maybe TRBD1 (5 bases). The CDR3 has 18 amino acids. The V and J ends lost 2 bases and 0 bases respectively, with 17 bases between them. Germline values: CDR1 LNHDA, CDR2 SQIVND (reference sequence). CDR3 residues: CASSITGPASSSGNTIYF. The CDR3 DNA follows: TGTGCCAGTAGTATAACGGGACCTGCGTCGTCCTCTGGAAACACCATATATTTT.

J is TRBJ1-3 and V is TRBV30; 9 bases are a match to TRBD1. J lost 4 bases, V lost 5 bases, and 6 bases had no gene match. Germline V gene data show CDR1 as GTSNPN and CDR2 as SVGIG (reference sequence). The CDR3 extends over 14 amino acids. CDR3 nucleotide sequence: TGTGCCTGGTGGGGACAGGGATCCGGAAACACCATATATTTT. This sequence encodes CAWWGQGSGNTIYF.

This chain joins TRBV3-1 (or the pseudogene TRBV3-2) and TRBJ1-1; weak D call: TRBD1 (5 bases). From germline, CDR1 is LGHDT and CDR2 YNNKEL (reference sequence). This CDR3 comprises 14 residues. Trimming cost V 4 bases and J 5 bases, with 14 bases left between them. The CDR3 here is CASSLNQGRTEAFF. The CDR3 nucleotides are TGTGCCAGCAGCCTCAACCAGGGACGGACTGAAGCTTTCTTT.